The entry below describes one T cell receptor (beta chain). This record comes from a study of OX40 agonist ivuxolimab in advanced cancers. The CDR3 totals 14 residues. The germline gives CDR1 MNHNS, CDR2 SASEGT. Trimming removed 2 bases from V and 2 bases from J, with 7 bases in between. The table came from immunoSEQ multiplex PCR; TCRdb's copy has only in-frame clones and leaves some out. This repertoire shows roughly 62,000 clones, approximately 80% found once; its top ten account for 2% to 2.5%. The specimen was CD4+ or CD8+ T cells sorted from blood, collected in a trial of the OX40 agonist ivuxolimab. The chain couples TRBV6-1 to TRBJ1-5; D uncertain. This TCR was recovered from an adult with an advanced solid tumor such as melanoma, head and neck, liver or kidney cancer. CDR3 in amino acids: CASSESGGNQPQHF. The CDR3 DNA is TGTGCCAGCAGTGAATCTGGAGGCAATCAGCCCCAGCATTTT.